The 27 T cell receptor beta chains reported below all come from one sample, sequenced in a study of blood T cells in healthy people across ages. With a J-beta primer mix and a sample-barcoded 5' primer, a second PCR ran about 7 to 12 cycles. One entry per CDR3 protein results from TCRdb running MiXCR on the 5' RACE reads. The data contain 1.5 million to 1.9 million distinct CDR3 sequences, 40% to 45% of them seen just once; the ten biggest clones take up about 4.1%. Sequencing input: blood. The receptors stem from a woman in her late teens or twenties in good health.

The rearrangement uses TRBV21-1 and TRBJ2-7; the table's D call TRBD2 went unverified against the DNA. TRBV21-1 is a pseudogene locus. The CDR3 is 15 amino acids. CDR3 DNA sequence: TGTGCCAGCAGCAAATTAGAAGAGGGCCCTTACGAGCAGTACTTC. The encoded protein is CASSKLEEGPYEQYF.

The gene calls are TRBV7-2 and TRBJ2-2; 7 positions agree with TRBD2. V trimming: 2 bases; J trimming: 8 bases; junction bases outside the gene matches: 14. Germline V gene lookup returns CDR1 SGHTA and CDR2 FQGNSA. The CDR3 runs to 17 residues. The DNA of the CDR3 is TGTGCCAGCAGCTTATATTCTGGCGGGAGTCTATTAGGGGAGCTGTTTTTT. This codes for CASSLYSGGSLLGELFF.

The J gene is TRBJ1-1, the V gene TRBV7-9, with D unclear. Germline CDR1 SEHNR, CDR2 FQNEAQ (reference sequence). The CDR3 covers 14 residues. V was trimmed by 8 bases and J by 0 bases, leaving 13 bases between them. CDR3 nucleotides: TGTGCCAGCGGGGTGGCTATCATGAACACTGAAGCTTTCTTT. It translates to CASGVAIMNTEAFF.

A few counts support this clonotype. This chain connects TRBV12-3 or TRBV12-4 to TRBJ2-3; D remains unclear. The CDR3 runs 15 residues. Trimming took 6 bases from V and 4 from J, leaving 17 bases between them. The CDR3 spells CASSPLRPPADTQYF. CDR3 sequence (DNA): TGTGCCAGCAGCCCCTTGAGGCCGCCCGCAGATACGCAGTATTTT.

This chain uses TRBV7-2 with TRBJ2-1; 7 bases are a match to TRBD2. Germline lookup yields CDR1 SGHTA and CDR2 FQGNSA. The V segment lost 5 bases and the J segment 4 bases; nucleotides outside the gene matches: 11. The CDR3 consists of 16 residues. The CDR3 sequence is CASSTRRLAEYNEQFF. CDR3 DNA: TGTGCCAGCAGCACCCGGCGGCTAGCGGAATACAATGAGCAGTTCTTC.

The chain has TRBV6-2 or TRBV6-3 and TRBJ1-5; D is unresolved. Germline loops: CDR1 MNHEY, CDR2 SVGEGT. This CDR3 has 14 amino acids. The ends were cut back, 2 bases at V and 6 bases at J, with 11 bases in the middle. For the CDR3, the DNA is TGTGCCAGCAGTTACGGACCTCGGAGTCAGCCCCAGCATTTT. It translates to CASSYGPRSQPQHF.

This clonotype was recorded only once. A junction boundary mismatches the germline segment, possibly from a read error. The chain is built from TRBV3-1 and TRBJ2-7, with D unresolved. The J call may be mistaken, given a closer DNA end match to TRBJ2-4. There are 11 residues in the CDR3. Germline assignment: CDR1 LGHDT and CDR2 YNNKEL (reference sequence). The CDR3 nucleotides are TGTGTCAGCAGCCAACGGAACATTCAGTACTTC. Protein: CVSSQRNIQYF.

This chain connects TRBV20-1 to TRBJ1-1, with TRBD1 identical over 8 bases. The CDR3 extends over 14 amino acids. CDR1 DFQATT and CDR2 SNEGSKA come from the germline V gene (reference sequence). V was clipped by 8 bases and J by 1 base; unmatched bases: 9. Here the CDR3 DNA reads TGCAGTTCGGGACAGGTTAGGGCGAACACTGAAGCTTTCTTT. It translates to CSSGQVRANTEAFF.

Only a few counts were recorded for this clonotype. The V and J genes are TRBV28 and TRBJ1-1, with TRBD1 identical over 8 bases. The V gene's germline CDR1 is MDHEN and CDR2 SYDVKM. V shed 8 bases and J 8 bases; nucleotides not matched to a gene: 7. This CDR3 comprises 12 residues. DNA of the CDR3: TGTGCCAGCGGTGTCAGGGGGCCGGAAGCTTTCTTT. It is translated as CASGVRGPEAFF.

V gene TRBV7-8 combines with J gene TRBJ1-2; tentatively, D is TRBD1 (5 bases). CDR1 and CDR2 from the germline V gene are SGHVS and FQNEAQ. V was pared by 5 bases and J by 0 bases, with 10 bases between. The CDR3 length is 14 residues. Written as DNA, the CDR3 is TGTGCCAGCAGCGAGGGACGATCTAACTATGGCTACACCTTC. Translated: CASSEGRSNYGYTF.

The V call is TRBV9, the J call TRBJ1-1; 7 bases are shared with TRBD1. This CDR3 is 13 amino acids long. In germline, CDR1 is SGDLS, CDR2 YYNGEE. V lost 0 bases and J lost 10; bases outside the gene matches: 6. CDR3 DNA: TGTGCCAGCAGCGTAGAGGTCAGGGGGAGAGCTTTCTTT. Translating gives CASSVEVRGRAFF.

V and J are TRBV13 and TRBJ2-3, with TRBD1 identical over 7 bases. This CDR3 has 14 residues. Germline V CDR1 and CDR2: PRHDT, FYEKMQ (reference sequence). V lost 5 bases, J lost 6 bases, and 8 bases stayed unmatched. The CDR3 nucleotides are TGTGCCAGCAGCCCAAGGACAGGCGCGGATACGCAGTATTTT. It encodes CASSPRTGADTQYF.

The sample holds a few counts of this clonotype. V gene TRBV10-3 combines with J gene TRBJ1-2, with D possibly TRBD1 on 6 matching bases. Trimming left V 3 bases short and J 7 bases short, with 9 bases between. Germline V lookup: CDR1 ENHRY, CDR2 SYGVKD. The CDR3 length is 12 residues. CDR3 nucleotides: TGTGCCATCAGTGACAGGGGACGTGGCTACACCTTC. This gives the protein CAISDRGRGYTF.

The chain couples TRBV4-3 to TRBJ2-1; D not resolved. The V gene lost 3 bases and the J gene lost 0 bases, with 15 bases spanning the gap. The CDR3 sequence is 17 residues long. The V gene's germline CDR1 is LGHNA and CDR2 YSLEER. CDR3 in amino acids: CASSHRSIRSSYNEQFF. The DNA for the CDR3 is TGCGCCAGCAGCCACCGATCTATACGGAGCTCCTACAATGAGCAGTTCTTC.

The chain is built from TRBV5-1 and TRBJ2-1, with D tentatively TRBD2 (6 bases). The CDR3 runs 16 residues. Trimming cost V 4 bases and J 9 bases, with 23 bases left between them. Germline lookup yields CDR1 SGHRS and CDR2 YFSETQ. The CDR3 loop reads CASSHQHGGVGVEQFF. For the CDR3, the DNA is TGCGCCAGCAGCCACCAGCATGGAGGGGTAGGGGTTGAGCAGTTCTTC.

With regard to this clonotype: A read error may be the cause here, since a much bigger clone is one base away. This sequence joins TRBV6-2 or TRBV6-3 and TRBJ2-1; D is unclear. The better agreement between TRBJ2-7 and the DNA end casts doubt on the J call. CDR1 MNHEY and CDR2 SVGEGT come from the germline V gene. The CDR3 extends over 13 amino acids. The CDR3 loop is CASSYLSYNEQYF. In nucleotides, the CDR3 is TGTGCCAGCAGTTACTTGTCCTACAATGAGCAGTACTTC.

The CDR3 reads CASSFDRVDTEAFF. As DNA, the CDR3 is TGTGCCAGCAGCTTTGACAGGGTCGACACTGAAGCTTTCTTT. The chain uses TRBV7-3 and TRBJ1-1; 7 bases match TRBD1. Trimming took 3 bases from V and 3 from J; bases not matched to a gene: 4. The CDR3 totals 14 residues. Germline loops: CDR1 SGHTA, CDR2 FQGTGA.

This clonotype was counted between two and nine times. The V gene is TRBV7-2, the J gene TRBJ1-2; tentative D call: TRBD1 (6 bases). Germline V gene lookup returns CDR1 SGHTA and CDR2 FQGNSA. V lost 5 bases and J 4 bases, leaving 14 bases between the germline ends. This CDR3 is 14 amino acids long. The CDR3 spells CASSPQTGTYGYTF. CDR3 sequence (DNA): TGTGCCAGCAGCCCACAAACAGGGACCTATGGCTACACCTTC.

The chain couples TRBV5-5 to TRBJ2-7, with 8 bases lining up with TRBD2. With V trimmed by 6 bases and J by 0 bases, 5 bases remained unmatched. Germline CDR1 SGHKS, CDR2 YYEKEE (reference sequence). The CDR3 consists of 14 residues. The CDR3 sequence is CASTYSGTSYEQYF. CDR3 DNA: TGTGCCAGCACCTATAGCGGGACCTCCTACGAGCAGTACTTC.

Remarks on this clonotype: A single base separates this from a much larger clone, so it may be a read error. CDR3 bases: TGCAGTGCTGGAACTAGCGGGAGAGAGCAGTACTTC. Its translation is CSAGTSGREQYF. V gene TRBV20-1 combines with J gene TRBJ2-4; 11 nucleotides line up with TRBD2. CDR1 is DFQATT, CDR2 SNEGSKA, per germline (reference sequence). Unmatched junction bases numbered 7, after V lost 5 bases and J lost 13 bases. This CDR3 comprises 12 residues.

The chain employs TRBV12-3 or TRBV12-4 and TRBJ2-3; 9 bases are shared with TRBD2. This CDR3 is built from 15 residues. V lost 6 bases and J lost 15; bases outside the gene matches: 19. The CDR3 loop is CASRPGLARTDTEYF. CDR3 coding DNA: TGTGCCAGCAGGCCGGGACTAGCTCGCACAGATACGGAATATTTT.

The chain links TRBV27 to TRBJ2-1; D is perhaps TRBD1 (5 bases). This CDR3 has 15 residues. The germline V gene has CDR1 MNHEY and CDR2 SMNVEV (reference sequence). Trimming left V 1 base short and J 7 bases short, with 14 bases between. The CDR3 coding sequence is TGTGCCAGCAGTTTATTGGAACAGGCGGCGAATGAGCAGTTCTTC. Translation: CASSLLEQAANEQFF.

This chain connects TRBV3-1 to TRBJ2-1; D uncertain. The tail of the sequence fits TRBJ2-7 better, so the J call may be wrong. The CDR3 spans 13 residues. The germline CDR1 and CDR2 sequences are LGHDT and YNNKEL (reference sequence). CDR3 sequence (DNA): TGTGCCAGCAGCCTCTCCAAGAATTACGAGCAGTACTTC. It yields the protein CASSLSKNYEQYF.

This clonotype appeared a few times. The rearrangement uses TRBV6-5 and TRBJ1-2; TRBD1 aligns across 9 bases. There are 14 residues in the CDR3. CDR1 and CDR2 (germline): MNHEY, SVGAGI. Unmatched junction bases numbered 5, after V lost 5 bases and J lost 4 bases. This chain's CDR3 is CASSGTGYTYGYTF. DNA of the CDR3: TGTGCCAGCAGTGGGACAGGGTATACCTATGGCTACACCTTC.

The chain couples TRBV11-2 to TRBJ2-1, with TRBD1 matching 7 bases. CDR1 SGHAT and CDR2 FQNNGV come from the germline V gene. The CDR3 totals 15 residues. Trimming took 5 bases from V and 8 from J; bases not matched to a gene: 12. The CDR3 bases are TGTGCCAGCAGCCCGATGACAGGGAGACGGCATGAGCAGTTCTTC. This sequence encodes CASSPMTGRRHEQFF.

The gene calls are TRBV20-1 and TRBJ2-3; 12 bases agree with TRBD2. The CDR3 is made up of 13 amino acids. Germline assignment: CDR1 DFQATT and CDR2 SNEGSKA (reference sequence). V was pared by 6 bases and J by 9 bases, with 7 bases of the junction left unmatched. The CDR3 DNA reads TGCAGTGCCCAGACTAGCGGGAGTGACACGCAGTATTTT. It yields the protein CSAQTSGSDTQYF.

The chain combines TRBV6-1 with TRBJ2-3; 10 bases line up with TRBD2. J was trimmed by 2 bases and V by 4 bases; bases with no gene match: 6. CDR3 size: 16 residues. The germline CDR1 and CDR2 sequences are MNHNS and SASEGT. The CDR3 sequence is CASSVVAGGYTDTQYF. Here the CDR3 DNA reads TGTGCCAGCAGTGTTGTAGCGGGGGGATACACAGATACGCAGTATTTT.